These 32 T cell receptor beta chains share one sample of origin, sequenced in a study of regulatory T cells in long-lasting Graves disease. Stated time point: persistent/refractory GD, antithyroid drugs over 5 years with positive TRAb. Following extraction of RNA from PBMCs, that RNA was used to make the TCR library. Both iRepertoire HTBI primers and Arm-PCR of CDR3 regions were used to build the TCR beta libraries. MiXCR, applied by TCRdb to the multiplex PCR reads, yields one record per CDR3 protein. The sample has roughly 400,000 distinct CDR3 sequences, around 20% seen once. Sample: peripheral blood mononuclear cells (PBMCs), taken when the disease was refractory, from a patient treated with antithyroid drugs. Receptors originate from a female donor with Graves disease.

This clonotype was picked up many times. The genes are TRBV3-1 and TRBJ2-5, with D possibly TRBD1 on 5 matching bases. With 1 base removed from V and 0 bases from J, the gap between germline ends came to 9 bases. Germline V gene sequence: CDR1 LGHDT, CDR2 YNNKEL (reference sequence). CDR3 size: 15 residues. CDR3 in DNA: TGTGCCAGCAGCCAAGCGACAGCCTACCAAGAGACCCAGTACTTC. As protein: CASSQATAYQETQYF.

The genes are TRBV19 and TRBJ2-2, with TRBD2 matching 10 bases. CDR3 size: 17 residues. The V segment lost 5 bases and the J segment 5 bases; nucleotides outside the gene matches: 11. Germline V gives CDR1 LNHDA, CDR2 SQIVND (reference sequence). CDR3 region: CASSPGPLAGVTGELFF. The CDR3 coding sequence is TGTGCCAGTAGTCCCGGGCCTCTAGCGGGAGTTACCGGGGAGCTGTTTTTT.

This clonotype was detected ten times or more. This chain connects TRBV6-5 to TRBJ1-2; no reliable D call. V lost 0 bases and J 4 bases, leaving 12 bases between the germline ends. This CDR3 spans 15 amino acids. CDR1 MNHEY and CDR2 SVGAGI come from the germline V gene. CDR3 nucleotide sequence: TGTGCCAGCAGTTACTCGGGCAGCCTAGTCTATGGCTACACCTTC. This encodes CASSYSGSLVYGYTF.

Concerning this clonotype: This may arise from a read error, as a much more abundant clone is one base away. The CDR3 DNA reads as TGTGCCGGCAGTTTAACGGGAGGGACCTACGAGCAGTACTTC. It is translated as CAGSLTGGTYEQYF. The chain links TRBV28 to TRBJ2-7, with 8 bases fitting TRBD2. This CDR3 region has 14 residues. Germline lookup yields CDR1 MDHEN and CDR2 SYDVKM.

The sample holds many counts of this clonotype. The V gene is TRBV20-1, the J gene TRBJ1-2; the D is unclear. This CDR3 comprises 12 residues. The V and J ends lost 3 bases and 8 bases respectively, with 13 bases between them. CDR1 and CDR2 (germline): DFQATT, SNEGSKA (reference sequence). The CDR3 sequence: CSARGGALGYTF. The CDR3 DNA reads as TGCAGTGCTAGGGGCGGCGCGTTAGGCTACACCTTC.

This chain joins TRBV7-2 and TRBJ2-7, with D possibly being TRBD1 (6 bases). The V end lost 5 bases, the J end lost 6 bases, and 11 bases lay between the germline ends. CDR3 length equals 12 residues. Germline V CDR1 and CDR2: SGHTA, FQGNSA. Written as DNA, the CDR3 is TGTGCCAGCAGCCAAGGGACAATCGAGCAGTACTTC. As protein: CASSQGTIEQYF.

This clonotype was observed a single time. The rearrangement joins TRBV3-1 to TRBJ1-1; D is unclear. Trimming stripped 1 base from V and 3 bases from J, with 6 bases between. Looked up from germline, CDR1 is LGHDT and CDR2 is YNNKEL (reference sequence). The CDR3 extends over 13 amino acids. CDR3 residues: CASSQGQHTEAFF. CDR3 sequence (DNA): TGTGCCAGCAGCCAAGGTCAACACACTGAAGCTTTCTTT.

This clonotype was found a few times. The chain recombines TRBV27 with TRBJ1-5; D gene unclear. Germline V CDR1 and CDR2: MNHEY, SMNVEV (reference sequence). This CDR3 comprises 17 residues. With 3 bases removed from V and 5 bases from J, the gap between germline ends came to 20 bases. This chain's CDR3 is CASSFRPPDLLDQPQHF. For the CDR3, the DNA is TGTGCCAGCAGTTTTCGCCCCCCGGACCTACTTGATCAGCCCCAGCATTTT.

This clonotype was observed many times. The CDR3 spells CASGSWGGRAFF. As DNA, the CDR3 is TGTGCTAGTGGTTCCTGGGGAGGGCGGGCTTTCTTT. The chain joins TRBV12-5 to TRBJ1-1; no clear D. Trimming took off 4 bases at V and 11 bases at J, with 14 bases between the two ends. Germline CDR1 is LGHNT and CDR2 is FRNRAP. The CDR3 is 12 residues long.

To note about this clonotype: This may be a read error, as it is one base from a much larger clone. The V and J genes are TRBV11-1 and TRBJ2-7, with 9 bases aligning to TRBD1. Germline lookup yields CDR1 SGHAT and CDR2 FQDESV (reference sequence). The CDR3 extends over 15 amino acids. CDR3 loop: CTSSPGTGYSYEQYF. The CDR3 DNA follows: TGTACCAGCAGCCCCGGGACAGGGTACTCCTACGAGCAGTACTTC.

There are many counts of this clonotype. This chain links TRBV11-2 with TRBJ1-1; D may be TRBD1 (5 bases). Germline CDR1 is SGHAT and CDR2 is FQNNGV. V dropped 5 bases and J dropped 9 bases, with 13 bases sitting between them. CDR3 size: 12 residues. CDR3 DNA: TGTGCCAGCAGCCCTCAGAGGGGCCAAGCTTTCTTT. Amino acids: CASSPQRGQAFF.

The rearrangement links TRBV6-5 to TRBJ1-1; no reliable D call. The V end was cut by 0 bases, the J end by 4 bases, with 9 bases between. The CDR3 has 14 amino acids. Germline values: CDR1 MNHEY, CDR2 SVGAGI. In DNA, the CDR3 is TGTGCCAGCAGTTACTCAGCTACGTTCACTGAAGCTTTCTTT. Translating it yields CASSYSATFTEAFF.

The rearrangement uses TRBV9 and TRBJ2-7; 7 positions match TRBD2. The V gene end was trimmed by 3 bases and the J gene end by 6 bases; junction bases not matched to a gene: 6. Germline CDR1 is SGDLS and CDR2 is YYNGEE. The CDR3 runs 13 residues. CDR3: CASSGGSGFEQYF. Written as DNA, the CDR3 is TGTGCCAGCAGCGGTGGTAGCGGGTTCGAGCAGTACTTC.

This clonotype was seen many times. The rearrangement joins TRBV29-1 to TRBJ2-7; 8 positions match TRBD1. The CDR3 is 13 residues long. With 3 bases clipped from V and 2 bases from J, the junction kept 3 bases outside the gene matches. Germline assignment: CDR1 SQVTM and CDR2 ANQGSEA. The CDR3 region is CSVEGTGTYEQYF. CDR3 in DNA: TGCAGCGTTGAGGGGACAGGTACCTACGAGCAGTACTTC.

This clonotype was picked up a small number of times. The V gene is TRBV7-2, the J gene TRBJ2-1; 11 bases match TRBD2. There are 13 residues in the CDR3. The ends lost 6 bases at V and 7 bases at J; junction bases unmatched: 2. Per germline, CDR1 SGHTA and CDR2 FQGNSA. CDR3 DNA sequence: TGTGCCAGCAGTTCTAGCGGGAGGAATGAGCAGTTCTTC. This encodes CASSSSGRNEQFF.

V usage is TRBV20-1 and J usage is TRBJ1-5, with D unclear. Germline lookup yields CDR1 DFQATT and CDR2 SNEGSKA (reference sequence). This CDR3 is 14 amino acids long. V was cut by 6 bases and J by 3 bases, with 15 bases left in between. CDR3 nucleotide sequence: TGCAGTGCACAGTACTCAGGAGTCAATCAGCCCCAGCATTTT. Translating it yields CSAQYSGVNQPQHF.

Many counts were recorded for this clonotype. The chain couples TRBV2 to TRBJ2-7, with D uncertain. CDR1 and CDR2 from the germline V gene are SNHLY and FYNNEI. V gave up 3 bases and J gave up 4 bases, with 7 bases separating them. This CDR3 contains 12 residues. The CDR3 DNA is TGTGCCAGCAGTGAGTCATATTACGAGCAGTACTTC. Translated, it gives CASSESYYEQYF.

In DNA, the CDR3 is TGTGCCATCAGTCCCGGGGTAGCGGGAGCCAGCACAGATACGCAGTATTTT. Translation: CAISPGVAGASTDTQYF. This sequence joins TRBV10-3 and TRBJ2-3, with 9 bases lining up with TRBD2. Germline V lookup: CDR1 ENHRY, CDR2 SYGVKD. The CDR3 contains 17 residues. J lost 0 bases, V lost 5 bases, and 9 bases had no gene match.

This clonotype was counted many times. This chain links TRBV7-2 with TRBJ1-5; no reliable D call. V gave up 5 bases and J gave up 3 bases, with 11 bases separating them. The CDR3 has 14 residues. Germline V gives CDR1 SGHTA, CDR2 FQGNSA. This CDR3 is CASSPTAYNQPQHF. The CDR3 DNA reads as TGTGCCAGCAGCCCCACAGCGTACAATCAGCCCCAGCATTTT.

The chain recombines TRBV5-1 with TRBJ2-7; 8 nucleotides line up with TRBD1. V dropped 3 bases and J dropped 4; count of bases not matched to a gene: 3. Germline loops: CDR1 SGHRS, CDR2 YFSETQ. The CDR3 extends over 13 amino acids. This chain's CDR3 is CASSYTGGYEQYF. The CDR3 bases are TGCGCCAGCAGCTACACAGGGGGTTACGAGCAGTACTTC.

This clonotype was seen many times. V gene TRBV3-1 combines with J gene TRBJ1-5; perhaps TRBD1 as D (5 bases). This CDR3 is built from 16 residues. V was clipped by 0 bases and J by 2 bases, with 11 bases between them. Germline CDR1 and CDR2: LGHDT and YNNKEL (reference sequence). Here the CDR3 reads CASSQEGGTGNQPQHF. In DNA, the CDR3 is TGTGCCAGCAGCCAAGAGGGGGGAACAGGCAATCAGCCCCAGCATTTT.

A word on this clonotype: One base away lies a much larger clone, so this may be a sequencing read error. The J gene is TRBJ1-1, the V gene TRBV12-5; D is undetermined. CDR3 length: 13 amino acids. CDR1 LGHNT and CDR2 FRNRAP come from the germline V gene. This CDR3 is CARGLPNKFSAFF. The CDR3 nucleotides are TGTGCTAGAGGTTTGCCCAACAAATTTTCAGCTTTCTTT.

This clonotype was seen ten or more times. The rearrangement joins TRBV29-1 to TRBJ2-2; TRBD2 aligns across 11 bases. The J segment lost 7 bases and the V segment lost 3 bases, leaving 7 bases of the junction unmatched. Germline assignment: CDR1 SQVTM and CDR2 ANQGSEA. The CDR3 is 15 residues long. In DNA, the CDR3 is TGCAGCGTTGAGTGGCTAGCGGGAGGCGGCGGGGAGCTGTTTTTT. Its protein product is CSVEWLAGGGGELFF.

This clonotype was detected a few times. The chain has TRBV28 and TRBJ1-1, with unresolved D. The germline V gene has CDR1 MDHEN and CDR2 SYDVKM. The ends were cut back, 3 bases at V and 3 bases at J, with 8 bases in the middle. This CDR3 is 13 amino acids long. The CDR3 nucleotides read TGTGCCAGCAGTTTTCGGTGGGACACTGAAGCTTTCTTT. Translated, it gives CASSFRWDTEAFF.

The chain links TRBV6-1 to TRBJ1-2; a possible D gene is TRBD1 (6 bases). The CDR3 sequence is 11 residues long. The V and J ends lost 8 bases and 4 bases respectively, with 8 bases between them. In germline, CDR1 is MNHNS, CDR2 SASEGT. The DNA of the CDR3 is TGTGCCAGCGGGGGCTCCTATGGCTACACCTTC. Translated: CASGGSYGYTF.

Written as DNA, the CDR3 is TGTGCCAGCAGTTCTGGGGGACAGGCCAGCGGCTACACCTTC. Protein sequence: CASSSGGQASGYTF. The chain combines TRBV27 with TRBJ1-2; TRBD1 aligns across 8 bases. Germline loops: CDR1 MNHEY, CDR2 SMNVEV (reference sequence). Trimming at V came to 4 bases and at J to 8 bases, leaving 9 bases not matched to a gene. The CDR3 contains 14 residues.

J is TRBJ1-2 and V is TRBV7-2; D remains unclear. In germline, CDR1 is SGHTA, CDR2 FQGNSA. Trimming pared 2 bases from V and 6 bases from J, leaving 13 bases between. The CDR3 length is 14 residues. CDR3 nucleotides: TGTGCCAGCAGCTTAAGTCCCCCGAGGAATGGCTACACCTTC. As protein: CASSLSPPRNGYTF. Based on the CDR3 plus reference TRBV7-2 and TRBJ1-2, the full variable domain is GAGVSQSPSNKVTEKGKDVELRCDPISGHTALYWYRQSLGQGLEFLIYFQGNSAPDKSGLPSDRFSAERTGGSVSTLTIQRTQQEDSAVYLCASSLSPPRNGYTFGSGTRLTVV.

This clonotype was detected ten times or more. The chain is built from TRBV30 and TRBJ2-2; D call uncertain. The V gene lost 0 bases and the J gene lost 4 bases, with 9 bases spanning the gap. Germline CDR1 reads GTSNPN; CDR2 reads SVGIG (reference sequence). The CDR3 extends over 14 amino acids. The CDR3 coding sequence is TGTGCCTGGAGTGTACAAGGGCTCACCGGGGAGCTGTTTTTT. Translating it yields CAWSVQGLTGELFF.

This clonotype has ten or more counts. The CDR3 DNA sequence: TGCAGTGCTCCGACAGGTGTCAATTCACCCCTCCACTTT. It specifies CSAPTGVNSPLHF. The rearrangement uses TRBV20-1 and TRBJ1-6; D is perhaps TRBD1 (6 bases). CDR1 is DFQATT, CDR2 SNEGSKA, per germline (reference sequence). The V end lost 5 bases, the J end lost 7 bases, and 12 bases lay between the germline ends. This CDR3 is 13 amino acids long.

This clonotype was seen more than once but under ten times. CDR3 amino acids: CASSPSGSGRTDTQYF. CDR3 coding DNA: TGTGCCAGCAGTCCTAGCGGGAGCGGAAGAACAGATACGCAGTATTTT. The chain recombines TRBV28 with TRBJ2-3, with 10 nucleotides matching TRBD2. This CDR3 has 16 residues. The germline V gene has CDR1 MDHEN and CDR2 SYDVKM. After removal of 5 bases from V and 3 bases from J, the junction contained 8 bases not matched to a gene.

The rearrangement uses TRBV7-3 and TRBJ2-2; D is possibly TRBD1 (6 bases). V dropped 6 bases and J dropped 8 bases, with 25 bases sitting between them. In germline, CDR1 is SGHTA, CDR2 FQGTGA. CDR3 length: 17 amino acids. CDR3 DNA: TGTGCCAGCAGGCGAACTACCGGGCAGGGGATATCGGGGGAGCTGTTTTTT. Translated, it gives CASRRTTGQGISGELFF.

The chain couples TRBV27 to TRBJ2-1, with TRBD1 identical over 9 bases. V lost 0 bases, J lost 15 bases, and 9 bases stayed unmatched. This CDR3 is 14 amino acids long. From germline, CDR1 is MNHEY and CDR2 SMNVEV (reference sequence). In nucleotides, the CDR3 is TGTGCCAGCAGTTTATCGCCGGGACAGGGCCGGGGGTTCTTC. The encoded protein is CASSLSPGQGRGFF.